Below are 19 T cell receptor beta chains sequenced from a single sample in a study of blood T cells in healthy people across ages. A sample-barcoded 5' primer and a J-beta primer mix were used in a second PCR of roughly 7 to 12 cycles. TCRdb fed the 5' RACE reads into MiXCR, producing one record per CDR3 protein. The sample records around 780,000 distinct CDR3 sequences, about 61% being singletons. The sequencing input was blood. All receptors derive from a man in his forties in good health.

J is TRBJ2-1 and V is TRBV5-6; 8 bases line up with TRBD1. The J call may be in error: the DNA end matches TRBJ2-7 better. Germline-derived CDR1 and CDR2 are SGHDT and YYEEEE. CDR3 length: 17 amino acids. The DNA for the CDR3 is TGTGCCAGCAGCTTTTCCCACCGACAGGGGATAATGAGCGAGCAGTACTTC. It is translated as CASSFSHRQGIMSEQYF.

This chain connects TRBV6-5 to TRBJ2-1; 9 bases fit TRBD2. Germline lookup yields CDR1 MNHEY and CDR2 SVGAGI. The CDR3 has 13 residues. J gave up 7 bases and V 8 bases, and 6 bases lay outside the gene matches. Here the CDR3 DNA reads TGTGCCAGCGGTAGCGGGAGTTTTAATGAGCAGTTCTTC. Protein product: CASGSGSFNEQFF.

Notes on this clonotype: With a much larger clone just one base away, this may be a read error. The J gene is TRBJ2-3, the V gene TRBV3-1; 9 bases agree with TRBD2. This CDR3 comprises 16 residues. Per germline, CDR1 LGHDT and CDR2 YNNKEL (reference sequence). For the CDR3, the DNA is TGTGCCGGCAGCCAAGGGCGGAGTCTAGCGGGGGATACGCAGTATTTT. This sequence encodes CAGSQGRSLAGDTQYF.

The V call is TRBV28, the J call TRBJ2-7; the D gene is possibly TRBD1 (6 bases). The DNA end lines up better with TRBJ2-5; the J call may be wrong. This CDR3 is built from 15 residues. Germline CDR1 reads MDHEN; CDR2 reads SYDVKM. The CDR3 reads CASSLGGQNQETQYF. CDR3 nucleotide sequence: TGTGCCAGCAGTTTAGGTGGACAGAACCAAGAGACCCAGTACTTC.

The chain combines TRBV13 with TRBJ2-1; TRBD1 might be the D (6 bases). Trimming removed 2 bases from V and 8 bases from J, with 13 bases in between. Germline V CDR1 and CDR2: PRHDT, FYEKMQ (reference sequence). The CDR3 spans 14 residues. The CDR3 spells CASSLSGTIDEQFF. CDR3 bases: TGTGCCAGCAGCTTATCAGGGACAATCGATGAGCAGTTCTTC.

The V gene is TRBV6-2 or TRBV6-3, the J gene TRBJ2-1; 8 bases match TRBD2. Trimming removed 7 bases from V and 7 bases from J; junction bases left unmatched: 12. This CDR3 is built from 15 residues. Germline V gene sequence: CDR1 MNHEY, CDR2 SVGEGT. CDR3 bases: TGTGCCAGCAAAGAGGCGGGAGGAGTCCAGAATGAGCAGTTCTTC. Translated, it gives CASKEAGGVQNEQFF.

V is TRBV15 and J is TRBJ2-5; D unresolved. The J call may be incorrect, as the DNA end agrees better with TRBJ2-7. CDR3 length: 17 amino acids. Per the germline V gene, CDR1 is LNHNV and CDR2 is YYDKDF (reference sequence). For the CDR3, the DNA is TGTGCCACCAGCAGACCCCTAACTCCAGGAATCCCTTACGAGCAGTACTTC. It encodes CATSRPLTPGIPYEQYF.

The chain uses TRBV5-1 and TRBJ1-2; D remains unclear. CDR3 length: 15 residues. With 0 bases removed from V and 8 bases from J, the gap between germline ends came to 17 bases. Germline-derived CDR1 and CDR2 are SGHRS and YFSETQ. As DNA, the CDR3 is TGCGCCAGCAGCTTGGATGAGGCCAGCCTGAAAGGCTACACCTTC. This sequence encodes CASSLDEASLKGYTF.

This chain joins TRBV13 and TRBJ2-7, with D maybe TRBD2 (6 bases). Germline V lookup: CDR1 PRHDT, CDR2 FYEKMQ (reference sequence). The CDR3 totals 14 residues. Trimming took off 2 bases at V and 6 bases at J, with 14 bases between the two ends. CDR3 nucleotide sequence: TGTGCCAGCAGCTTACCCGGGAGAGGAGGCGAGCAGTACTTC. This encodes CASSLPGRGGEQYF.

V is TRBV7-8 and J is TRBJ2-5; 7 bases map to TRBD2. Unmatched junction bases numbered 13, after V lost 2 bases and J lost 4 bases. The CDR3 extends over 17 amino acids. From germline, CDR1 is SGHVS and CDR2 FQNEAQ. Written as DNA, the CDR3 is TGTGCCAGCAGCTTACCGATCGTAGGGGACTACGGAGAGACCCAGTACTTC. Amino acids: CASSLPIVGDYGETQYF.

The V gene is TRBV15, the J gene TRBJ2-7, with D hard to call. The CDR3 runs 14 residues. CDR1 and CDR2 from the germline V gene are LNHNV and YYDKDF (reference sequence). V lost 6 bases and J 1 base, leaving 13 bases between the germline ends. DNA for the CDR3: TGTGCCACCAGTTCCGGCTTGGGGTCCTACGAGCAGTACTTC. This codes for CATSSGLGSYEQYF.

The J gene is TRBJ2-1, the V gene TRBV29-1; D is ambiguous. Between the trimmed V and J ends, which lost 4 bases and 1 base, there was a span of 17 bases. The germline V gene encodes CDR1 SQVTM and CDR2 ANQGSEA. The CDR3 is made up of 16 amino acids. The CDR3 nucleotides are TGCAGCGTTGTAGTGAGAGGAATGGAATCCTACAATGAGCAGTTCTTC. Its translation: CSVVVRGMESYNEQFF.

This chain links TRBV5-5 with TRBJ2-3; 9 bases are a match to TRBD1. J was trimmed by 3 bases and V by 7 bases; bases with no gene match: 6. There are 14 residues in the CDR3. CDR1 is SGHKS, CDR2 YYEKEE, per germline (reference sequence). Written as DNA, the CDR3 is TGTGCCAGCTCAAGGACAGGGGAAACAGATACGCAGTATTTT. Translated, it gives CASSRTGETDTQYF.

The chain combines TRBV7-2 with TRBJ1-5; D gene unclear. Germline loops: CDR1 SGHTA, CDR2 FQGNSA. The CDR3 has 14 amino acids. Trimming stripped 1 base from V and 6 bases from J, with 10 bases between. CDR3 residues: CASSLVSGGQPQHF. The CDR3 region has the DNA TGTGCCAGCAGCTTAGTCTCAGGAGGTCAGCCCCAGCATTTT.

The chain has TRBV18 and TRBJ2-7; tentative D call: TRBD1 (5 bases). The length of the CDR3 is 15 residues. The germline gives CDR1 KGHSH, CDR2 LQKENI. V was shortened by 3 bases and J by 5 bases, with 17 bases between the two germline ends. In DNA form, the CDR3 reads TGTGCCAGCTCACCGGGCTCAGGGTCTATCCACGAGCAGTACTTC. Protein: CASSPGSGSIHEQYF.

This clonotype was seen a handful of times. This chain joins TRBV7-9 and TRBJ1-1; D not resolved. The V end was cut by 3 bases, the J end by 5 bases, with 7 bases between. This CDR3 contains 12 residues. Germline values: CDR1 SEHNR, CDR2 FQNEAQ (reference sequence). The CDR3 nucleotides are TGTGCCAGCAGCTTTGGGGATACTGAAGCTTTCTTT. Amino acids: CASSFGDTEAFF.

The genes are TRBV7-2 and TRBJ2-3, with 8 nucleotides matching TRBD2. V gave up 5 bases and J gave up 2 bases; unmatched junction bases: 9. The V gene's germline CDR1 is SGHTA and CDR2 FQGNSA. CDR3 length equals 16 residues. CDR3 amino acids: CASSPEGTSYTDTQYF. CDR3 DNA sequence: TGTGCCAGCAGCCCCGAAGGGACTAGTTACACAGATACGCAGTATTTT.

The chain couples TRBV29-1 to TRBJ2-7, with 9 bases fitting TRBD1. The J segment lost 5 bases and the V segment lost 7 bases, leaving 9 bases of the junction unmatched. CDR1 SQVTM and CDR2 ANQGSEA come from the germline V gene. This CDR3 comprises 13 residues. The chain's CDR3 is CSAAGTGGNEQYF. The DNA for the CDR3 is TGCAGCGCTGCCGGAACAGGGGGCAACGAGCAGTACTTC.

This clonotype was detected only a few times. The V and J genes are TRBV7-7 and TRBJ2-5; 12 nucleotides line up with TRBD2. The CDR3 has 15 residues. CDR1 is SSHAT and CDR2 is FNYEAQ in the germline V gene (reference sequence). With 5 bases clipped from V and 5 bases from J, the junction kept 6 bases outside the gene matches. CDR3 DNA: TGTGCCAGCAGCCCGGGGACTAGCGGGTGGGAGACCCAGTACTTC. Protein: CASSPGTSGWETQYF.